This T cell receptor beta chain was captured by sequencing in a study of blood T cell repertoires in COVID-19. Seattle enrolled patients during active infection and tracked them longitudinally. Some clones are missing from TCRdb's copy, which holds only in-frame ones; the method was immunoSEQ multiplex PCR. Of 130,000 to 150,000 clones listed, 75% to 85% are singletons. This CDR3 has 15 amino acids. CDR1 is SGHAT and CDR2 is FQNNGV in the germline V gene. Trimming removed 2 bases from V and 5 bases from J, with 13 bases in between. The chain recombines TRBV11-2 with TRBJ2-1; D may be TRBD2 (6 bases). Sample: peripheral blood. This receptor was identified in a woman in her 70s with COVID-19, enrolled during active disease. In DNA, the CDR3 is TGTGCCAGCAGCTTACGCGGGGCCTACGACAATGAGCAGTTCTTC. Translated: CASSLRGAYDNEQFF.